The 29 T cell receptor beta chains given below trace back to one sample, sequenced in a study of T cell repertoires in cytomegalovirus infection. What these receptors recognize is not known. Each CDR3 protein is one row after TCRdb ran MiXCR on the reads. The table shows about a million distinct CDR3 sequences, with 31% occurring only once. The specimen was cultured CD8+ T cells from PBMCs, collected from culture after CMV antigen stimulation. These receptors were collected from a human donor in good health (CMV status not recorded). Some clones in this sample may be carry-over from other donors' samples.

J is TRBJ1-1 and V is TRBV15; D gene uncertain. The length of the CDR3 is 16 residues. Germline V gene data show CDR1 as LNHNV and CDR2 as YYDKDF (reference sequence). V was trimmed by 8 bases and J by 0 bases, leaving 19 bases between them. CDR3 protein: CATLSSLGHMNTEAFF. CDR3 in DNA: TGTGCCACCTTGAGCTCTTTGGGCCACATGAACACTGAAGCTTTCTTT.

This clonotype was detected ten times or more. CDR3 bases: TGTGCCAGCAGCTTAGGTACAGGGGAGGCGACAGATACGCAGTATTTT. Its translation is CASSLGTGEATDTQYF. V usage is TRBV7-9 and J usage is TRBJ2-3; TRBD1 is a possible D gene (7 bases). This CDR3 has 16 residues. The germline V and J ends were trimmed by 1 base and 3 bases, with 14 bases remaining between them. The germline CDR1 and CDR2 sequences are SEHNR and FQNEAQ (reference sequence).

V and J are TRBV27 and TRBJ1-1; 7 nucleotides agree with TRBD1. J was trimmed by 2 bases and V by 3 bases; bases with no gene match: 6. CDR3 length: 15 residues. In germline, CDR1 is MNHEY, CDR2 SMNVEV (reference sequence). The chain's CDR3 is CASSLLGDSNTEAFF. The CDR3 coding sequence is TGTGCCAGCAGTTTGTTGGGGGACAGTAACACTGAAGCTTTCTTT.

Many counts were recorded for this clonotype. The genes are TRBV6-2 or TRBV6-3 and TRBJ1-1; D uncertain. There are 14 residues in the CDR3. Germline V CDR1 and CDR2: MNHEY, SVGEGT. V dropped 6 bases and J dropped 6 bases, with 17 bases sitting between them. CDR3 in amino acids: CASRLSMGFPEAFF. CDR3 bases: TGTGCCAGCAGACTCTCGATGGGGTTCCCTGAAGCTTTCTTT.

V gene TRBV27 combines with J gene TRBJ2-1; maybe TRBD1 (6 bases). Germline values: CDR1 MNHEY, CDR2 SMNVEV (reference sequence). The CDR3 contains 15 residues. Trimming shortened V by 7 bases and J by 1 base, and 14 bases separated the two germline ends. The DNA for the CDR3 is TGTGCCAGCACCCCTGACAGGCAGTCCTACAATGAGCAGTTCTTC. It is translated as CASTPDRQSYNEQFF.

The CDR3 protein is CATSVPTSGGYNEQFF. The CDR3 DNA sequence: TGTGCCACCAGTGTCCCGACTAGCGGGGGGTACAATGAGCAGTTCTTC. V and J are TRBV24-1 and TRBJ2-1, with 13 bases identical to TRBD2. CDR1 and CDR2 from the germline V gene are KGHDR and SFDVKD. This CDR3 is 16 amino acids long. V dropped 5 bases and J dropped 4; count of bases not matched to a gene: 4.

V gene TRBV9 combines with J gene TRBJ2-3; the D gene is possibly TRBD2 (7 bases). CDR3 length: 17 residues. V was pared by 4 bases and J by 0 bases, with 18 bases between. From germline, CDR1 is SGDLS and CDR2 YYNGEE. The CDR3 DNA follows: TGTGCCAGCAGCTCAGAAGGGGGGGACACCAGCACAGATACGCAGTATTTT. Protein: CASSSEGGDTSTDTQYF.

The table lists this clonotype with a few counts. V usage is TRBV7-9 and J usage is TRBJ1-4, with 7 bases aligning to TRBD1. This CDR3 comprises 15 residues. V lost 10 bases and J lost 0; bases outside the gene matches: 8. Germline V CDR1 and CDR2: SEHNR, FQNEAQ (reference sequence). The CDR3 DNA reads TGTGCCATCTGGGGGACAGCTGCAACTAATGAAAAACTGTTTTTT. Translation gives CAIWGTAATNEKLFF.

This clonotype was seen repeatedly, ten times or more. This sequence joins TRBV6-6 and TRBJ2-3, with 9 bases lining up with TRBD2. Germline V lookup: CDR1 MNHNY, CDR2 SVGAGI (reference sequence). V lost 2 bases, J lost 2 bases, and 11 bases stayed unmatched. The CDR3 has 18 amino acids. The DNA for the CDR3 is TGTGCCAGCAGTTACGACGGGAAACTAGCGGGCCCCACAGATACGCAGTATTTT. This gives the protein CASSYDGKLAGPTDTQYF.

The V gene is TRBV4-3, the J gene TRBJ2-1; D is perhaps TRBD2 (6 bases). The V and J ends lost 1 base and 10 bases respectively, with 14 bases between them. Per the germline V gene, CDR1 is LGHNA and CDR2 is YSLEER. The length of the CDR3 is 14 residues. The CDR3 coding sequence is TGCGCCAGCAGCCAAGCGACTAGTCGTTACGAGCAGTTCTTC. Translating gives CASSQATSRYEQFF.

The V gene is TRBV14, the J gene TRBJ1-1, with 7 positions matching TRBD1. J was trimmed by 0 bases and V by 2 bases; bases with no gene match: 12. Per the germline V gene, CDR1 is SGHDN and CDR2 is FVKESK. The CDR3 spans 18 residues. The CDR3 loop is CASSQWLPGRGLNTEAFF. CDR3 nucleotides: TGTGCCAGCAGCCAATGGTTACCAGGGAGGGGGCTGAACACTGAAGCTTTCTTT.

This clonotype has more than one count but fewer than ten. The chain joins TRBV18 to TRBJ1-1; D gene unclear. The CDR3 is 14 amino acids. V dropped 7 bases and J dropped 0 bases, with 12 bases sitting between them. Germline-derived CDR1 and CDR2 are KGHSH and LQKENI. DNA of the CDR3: TGTGCCAGCTGGGCCCGCAGCATGAACACTGAAGCTTTCTTT. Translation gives CASWARSMNTEAFF. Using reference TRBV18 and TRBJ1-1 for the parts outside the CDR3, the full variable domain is NAGVMQNPRHLVRRRGQEARLRCSPMKGHSHVYWYRQLPEEGLKFMVYLQKENIIDESGMPKERFSAEFPKEGPSILRIQQVVRGDSAAYFCASWARSMNTEAFFGQGTRLTVV.

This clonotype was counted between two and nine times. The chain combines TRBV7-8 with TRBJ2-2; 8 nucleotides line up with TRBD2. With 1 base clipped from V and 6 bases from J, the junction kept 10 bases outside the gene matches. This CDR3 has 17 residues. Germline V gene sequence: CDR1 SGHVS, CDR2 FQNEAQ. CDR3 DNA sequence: TGTGCCAGCAGCTTAGGATATAATAGCGGGGACGCCGGGGAGCTGTTTTTT. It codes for CASSLGYNSGDAGELFF.

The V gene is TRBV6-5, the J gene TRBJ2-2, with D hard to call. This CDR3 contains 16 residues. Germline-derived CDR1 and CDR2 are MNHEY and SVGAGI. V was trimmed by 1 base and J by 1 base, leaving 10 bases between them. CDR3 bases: TGTGCCAGCAGTTACTTCAGTAGGGTGAACACCGGGGAGCTGTTTTTT. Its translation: CASSYFSRVNTGELFF.

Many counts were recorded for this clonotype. The CDR3 loop is CASSLGETGGRTDTQYF. The CDR3 bases are TGTGCCAGCAGCTTAGGAGAAACAGGGGGCCGGACAGATACGCAGTATTTT. The chain joins TRBV7-8 to TRBJ2-3; 9 bases line up with TRBD1. CDR3 size: 17 residues. Germline loops: CDR1 SGHVS, CDR2 FQNEAQ. V lost 1 base and J lost 3; bases outside the gene matches: 8.

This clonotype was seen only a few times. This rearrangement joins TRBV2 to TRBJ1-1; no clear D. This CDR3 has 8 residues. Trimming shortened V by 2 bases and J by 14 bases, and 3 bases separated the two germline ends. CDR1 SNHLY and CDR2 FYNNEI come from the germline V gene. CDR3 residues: CASSESFF. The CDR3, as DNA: TGTGCCAGCAGTGAATCGTTCTTT.

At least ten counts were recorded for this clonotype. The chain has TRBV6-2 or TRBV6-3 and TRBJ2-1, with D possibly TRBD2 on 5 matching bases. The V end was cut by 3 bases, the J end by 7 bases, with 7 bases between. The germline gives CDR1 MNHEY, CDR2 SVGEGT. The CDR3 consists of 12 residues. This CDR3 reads CASSYEGNEQFF. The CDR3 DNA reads TGTGCCAGCAGTTATGAGGGAAATGAGCAGTTCTTC.

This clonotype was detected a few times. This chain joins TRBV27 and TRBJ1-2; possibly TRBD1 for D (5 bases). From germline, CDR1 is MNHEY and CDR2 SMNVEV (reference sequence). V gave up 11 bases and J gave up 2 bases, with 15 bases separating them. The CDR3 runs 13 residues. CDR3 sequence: CACSRGLNYGYTF. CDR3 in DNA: TGTGCCTGTTCTAGGGGTTTGAACTATGGCTACACCTTC.

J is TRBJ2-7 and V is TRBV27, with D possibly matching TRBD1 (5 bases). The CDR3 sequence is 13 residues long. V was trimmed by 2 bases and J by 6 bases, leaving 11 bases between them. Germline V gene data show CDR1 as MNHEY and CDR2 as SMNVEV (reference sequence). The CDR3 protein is CASSLGAISEQYF. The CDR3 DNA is TGTGCCAGCAGTTTAGGGGCAATAAGCGAGCAGTACTTC.

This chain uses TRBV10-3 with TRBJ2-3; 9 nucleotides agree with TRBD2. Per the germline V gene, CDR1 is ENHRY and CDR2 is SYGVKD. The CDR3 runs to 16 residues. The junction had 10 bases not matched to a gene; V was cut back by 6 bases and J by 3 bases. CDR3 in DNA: TGTGCCATCAGACCTTTAGCGGGGGTTTTTACAGATACGCAGTATTTT. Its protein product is CAIRPLAGVFTDTQYF.

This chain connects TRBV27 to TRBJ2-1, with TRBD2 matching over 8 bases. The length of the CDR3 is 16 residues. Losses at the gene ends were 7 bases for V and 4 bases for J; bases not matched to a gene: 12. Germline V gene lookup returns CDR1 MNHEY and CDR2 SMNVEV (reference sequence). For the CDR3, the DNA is TGTGCCAGCACTATAGCCCCGGGGGGGGGTTACAATGAGCAGTTCTTC. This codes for CASTIAPGGGYNEQFF.

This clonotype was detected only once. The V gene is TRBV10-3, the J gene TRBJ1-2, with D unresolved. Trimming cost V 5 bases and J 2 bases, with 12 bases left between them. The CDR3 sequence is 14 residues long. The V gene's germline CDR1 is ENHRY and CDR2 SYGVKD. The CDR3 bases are TGTGCCATCAGTCACGACAAAAACAACTATGGCTACACCTTC. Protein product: CAISHDKNNYGYTF.

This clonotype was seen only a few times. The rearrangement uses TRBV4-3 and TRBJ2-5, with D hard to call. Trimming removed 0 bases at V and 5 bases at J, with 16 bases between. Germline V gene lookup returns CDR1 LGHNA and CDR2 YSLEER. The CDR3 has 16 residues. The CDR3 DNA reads TGCGCCAGCAGCCAAGATTGGGAATTGGCCGCGGAGACCCAGTACTTC. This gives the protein CASSQDWELAAETQYF.

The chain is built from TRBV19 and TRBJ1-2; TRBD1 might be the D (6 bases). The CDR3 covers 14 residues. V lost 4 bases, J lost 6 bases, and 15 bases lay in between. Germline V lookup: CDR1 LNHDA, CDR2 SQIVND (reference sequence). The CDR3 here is CASSTGARVDGYTF. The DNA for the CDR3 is TGTGCCAGTAGTACGGGGGCGCGGGTGGATGGCTACACCTTC.

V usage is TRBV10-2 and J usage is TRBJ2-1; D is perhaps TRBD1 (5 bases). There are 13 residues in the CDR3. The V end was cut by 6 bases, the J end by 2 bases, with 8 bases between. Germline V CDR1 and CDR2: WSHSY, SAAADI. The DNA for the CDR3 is TGCGCCAGCAGACCGACAGCCTACAATGAGCAGTTCTTC. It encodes CASRPTAYNEQFF.

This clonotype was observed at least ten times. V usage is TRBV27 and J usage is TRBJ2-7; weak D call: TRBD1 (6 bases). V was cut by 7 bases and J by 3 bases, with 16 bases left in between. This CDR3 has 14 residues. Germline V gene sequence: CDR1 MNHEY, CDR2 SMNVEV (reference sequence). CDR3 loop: CASMIQGPGYEQYV. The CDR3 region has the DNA TGTGCCAGCATGATACAGGGACCCGGCTACGAGCAGTACGTC.

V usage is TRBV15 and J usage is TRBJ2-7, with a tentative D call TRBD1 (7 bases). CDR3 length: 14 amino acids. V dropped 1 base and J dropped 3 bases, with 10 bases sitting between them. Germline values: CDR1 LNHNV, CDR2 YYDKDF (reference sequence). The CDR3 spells CATSRAGGGYEQYF. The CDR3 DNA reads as TGTGCCACCAGCAGAGCAGGGGGAGGCTACGAGCAGTACTTC.

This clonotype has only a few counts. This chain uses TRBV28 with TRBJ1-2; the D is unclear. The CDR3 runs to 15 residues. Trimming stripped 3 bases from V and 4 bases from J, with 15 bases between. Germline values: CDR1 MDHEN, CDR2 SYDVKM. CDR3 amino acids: CASSFVGKATYGYTF. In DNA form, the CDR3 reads TGTGCCAGCAGTTTTGTGGGGAAGGCTACCTATGGCTACACCTTC.

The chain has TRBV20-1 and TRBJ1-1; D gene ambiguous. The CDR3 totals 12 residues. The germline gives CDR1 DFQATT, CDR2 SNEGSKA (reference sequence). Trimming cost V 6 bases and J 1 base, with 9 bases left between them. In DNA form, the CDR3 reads TGCAGTGCACCCGGCGGGAACACTGAAGCTTTCTTT. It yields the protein CSAPGGNTEAFF.